This TCR beta chain was profiled in a study of Graves' ophthalmopathy and Graves' hyperthyroidism. The wider study: Peripheral blood was gathered at the point of initial diagnosis, before any treatment started.

This clonotype was counted at least ten times. TCR beta CDR3 regions were amplified from RNA transcripts. The library came from an HTBI-primed first-round RT-PCR and a second-round multiplex PCR. TCRdb reprocessed the multiplex PCR reads with MiXCR, giving one entry per CDR3 protein. Of about 620,000 distinct CDR3 sequences in the sample, approximately 22% were seen once. Germline lookup yields CDR1 SGHTA and CDR2 FQGNSA. The V end was cut by 4 bases, the J end by 5 bases, with 14 bases between. The CDR3 contains 14 residues. Source material: peripheral blood. This chain joins TRBV7-2 and TRBJ1-2; TRBD1 is a possible D gene (5 bases). This sequence originates from a woman aged 18-30 years with stable Graves' hyperthyroidism. Some clones in this sample may be carry-over from other donors' samples. The CDR3 here is CASSSGAEGYGYTF. As DNA, the CDR3 is TGTGCCAGCAGCTCTGGGGCAGAGGGGTATGGCTACACCTTC.